This T cell receptor (beta chain) was sequenced in a study of human T cells and chemical hapten exposure. The overall study: Skin of the upper inner arm, around 2 cm by around 2 cm, received 2% DPC for sensitization. During the roughly 23-week study period, patients had diphenylcyclopropenone applied to the scalp every week.

TCRdb fed the RACE reads into MiXCR, producing one record per CDR3 protein. The data contain more than 60,000 distinct CDR3 sequences, 10% of them singletons. V was clipped by 0 bases and J by 1 base; unmatched bases: 7. CDR3 length equals 16 residues. In germline, CDR1 is DFQATT, CDR2 SNEGSKA (reference sequence). This clonotype was picked up a small number of times. Stated time point: patch test 2, 6 weeks after DPC sensitization. Treatment of the sample: therapeutic diphenylcyclopropenone sensitization with weekly scalp DPC. The sample was whole blood, taken in connection with sensitization to the hapten diphenylcyclopropenone (DPC). The receptor was isolated from a woman between 45 and 60 years old with alopecia areata. Some clones in this sample may be carry-over from other donors' samples. The rearrangement uses TRBV20-1 and TRBJ2-3, with TRBD2 matching 7 bases. CDR3 residues: CSARDLGGRGTDTQYF. CDR3 sequence (DNA): TGCAGTGCTAGAGATCTGGGTGGGAGGGGCACAGATACGCAGTATTTT.